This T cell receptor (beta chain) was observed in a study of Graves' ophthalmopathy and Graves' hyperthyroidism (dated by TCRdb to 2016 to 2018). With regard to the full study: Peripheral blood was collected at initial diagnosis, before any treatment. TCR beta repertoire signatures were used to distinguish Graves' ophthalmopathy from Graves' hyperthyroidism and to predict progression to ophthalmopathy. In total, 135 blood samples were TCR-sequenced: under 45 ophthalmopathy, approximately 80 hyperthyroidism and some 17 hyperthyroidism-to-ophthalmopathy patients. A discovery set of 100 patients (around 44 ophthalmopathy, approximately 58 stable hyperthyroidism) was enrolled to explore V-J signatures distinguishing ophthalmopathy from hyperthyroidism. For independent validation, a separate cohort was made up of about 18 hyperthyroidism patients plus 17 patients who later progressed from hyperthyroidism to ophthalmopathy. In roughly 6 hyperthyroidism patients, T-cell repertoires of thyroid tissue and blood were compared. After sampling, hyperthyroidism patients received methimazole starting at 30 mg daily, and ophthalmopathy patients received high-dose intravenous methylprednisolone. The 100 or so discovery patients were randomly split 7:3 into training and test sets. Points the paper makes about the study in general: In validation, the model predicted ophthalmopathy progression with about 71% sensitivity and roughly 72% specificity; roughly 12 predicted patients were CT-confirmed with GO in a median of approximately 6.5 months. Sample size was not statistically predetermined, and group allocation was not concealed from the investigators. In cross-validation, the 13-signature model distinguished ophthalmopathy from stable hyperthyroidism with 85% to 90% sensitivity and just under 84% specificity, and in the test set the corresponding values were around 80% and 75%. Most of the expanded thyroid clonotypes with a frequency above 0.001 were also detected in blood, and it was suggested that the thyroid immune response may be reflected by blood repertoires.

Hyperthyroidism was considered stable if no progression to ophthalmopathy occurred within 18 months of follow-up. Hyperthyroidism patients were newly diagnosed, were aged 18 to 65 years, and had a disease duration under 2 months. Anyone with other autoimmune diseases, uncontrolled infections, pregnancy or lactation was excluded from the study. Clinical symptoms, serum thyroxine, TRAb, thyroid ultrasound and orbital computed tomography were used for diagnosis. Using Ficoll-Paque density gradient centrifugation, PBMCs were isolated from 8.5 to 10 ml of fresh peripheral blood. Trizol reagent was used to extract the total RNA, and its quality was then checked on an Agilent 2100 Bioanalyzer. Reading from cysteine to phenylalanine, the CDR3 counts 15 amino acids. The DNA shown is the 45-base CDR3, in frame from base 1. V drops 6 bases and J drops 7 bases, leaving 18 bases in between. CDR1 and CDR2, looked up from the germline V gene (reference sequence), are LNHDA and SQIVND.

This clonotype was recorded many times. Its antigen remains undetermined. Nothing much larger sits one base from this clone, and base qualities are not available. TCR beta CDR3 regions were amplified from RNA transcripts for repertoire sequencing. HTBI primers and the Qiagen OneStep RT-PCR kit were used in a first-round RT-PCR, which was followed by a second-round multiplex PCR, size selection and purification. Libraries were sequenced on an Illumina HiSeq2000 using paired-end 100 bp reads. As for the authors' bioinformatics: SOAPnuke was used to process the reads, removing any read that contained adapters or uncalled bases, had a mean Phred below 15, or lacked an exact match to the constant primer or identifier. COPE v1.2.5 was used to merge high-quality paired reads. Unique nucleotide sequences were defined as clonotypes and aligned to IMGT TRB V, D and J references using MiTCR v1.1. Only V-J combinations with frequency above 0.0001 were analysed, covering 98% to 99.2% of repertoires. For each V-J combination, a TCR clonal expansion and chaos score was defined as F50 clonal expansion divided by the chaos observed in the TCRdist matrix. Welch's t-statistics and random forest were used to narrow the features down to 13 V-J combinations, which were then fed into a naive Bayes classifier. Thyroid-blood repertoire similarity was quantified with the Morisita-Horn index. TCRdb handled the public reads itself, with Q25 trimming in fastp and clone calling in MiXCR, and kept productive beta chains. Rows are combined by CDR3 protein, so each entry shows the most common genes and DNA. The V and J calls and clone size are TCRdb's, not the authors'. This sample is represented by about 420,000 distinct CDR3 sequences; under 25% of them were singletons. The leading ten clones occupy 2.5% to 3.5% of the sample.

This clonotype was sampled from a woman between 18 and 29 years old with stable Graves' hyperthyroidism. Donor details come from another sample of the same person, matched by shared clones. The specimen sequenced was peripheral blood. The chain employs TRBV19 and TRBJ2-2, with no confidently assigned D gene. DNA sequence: TGTGCCAGTAGGTCTGGGCTGTATCTGCACGGGGAGCTGTTTTTT. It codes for CASRSGLYLHGELFF.